Listed below are T cell receptor beta chains from one sample, sequenced in a study of cytomegalovirus exposure and HLA in healthy donors. Some clones are missing from TCRdb's copy, which holds only in-frame ones; the method was immunoSEQ multiplex PCR. The sample has 190,000 or so clones; 80% to 85% are singletons. The sample consisted of PBMCs. These receptors came from a woman younger than 30 in good health and CMV-seropositive. Each CDR3 is given with its conserved first and last residue. D genes are given only for firm matches. Part of the rows lack a size; the others show once, few, many or a class for expanded clones.

V gene	J gene	clone size	D gene	CDR3 DNA	CDR3 protein
TRBV29-1	TRBJ1-2	.	TRBD1	TGCAGCGCTAATACAGGGGGCAACTATGGCTACACCTTC	CSANTGGNYGYTF
TRBV7-3	TRBJ2-7	.	.	TGTGCCAGCAGCTTAGGAAGGGGCTACGAGCAGTACTTC	CASSLGRGYEQYF
TRBV18	TRBJ1-3	.	.	TGTGCCAGCCAGGGAAGCTCTGGAAACACCATATATTTT	CASQGSSGNTIYF
TRBV7-8	TRBJ1-5	.	.	TGTGCCAGCAGCGGTCCCTTCTATAGCAATCAGCCCCAGCATTTT	CASSGPFYSNQPQHF
TRBV12-5	TRBJ2-2	once	.	TGTGCTAGTGGTTTGGGGCAGGGATCGCCCGGGGAGCTGTTTTTT	CASGLGQGSPGELFF
TRBV18	TRBJ2-7	.	.	TGTGCCAGCTCACCGGTCGGTAGCTACGAGCAGTACTTC	CASSPVGSYEQYF
TRBV7-6	TRBJ2-1	once	TRBD1	TGTGCCAGCAGCGGACAGGGACCCAATGAGCAGTTCTTC	CASSGQGPNEQFF
TRBV2	TRBJ1-5	.	.	TGTGCCAGCAGCCCCCGGGATCAGCCCCAGCATTTT	CASSPRDQPQHF
TRBV7-6	TRBJ2-7	.	TRBD1	TGTGCCAGCAGCCCCGGGACAGTCTCCGAGCAGTACTTC	CASSPGTVSEQYF
TRBV7-6	TRBJ2-5	.	.	TGTGCCAGCAGCTTAGGGTGGGGGGGCCTGGAGACCCAGTACTTC	CASSLGWGGLETQYF
TRBV28	TRBJ2-7	.	.	TGTGCCAGCGGCCGAGGTTATGCGTATTACGAGCAGTACTTC	CASGRGYAYYEQYF
TRBV19	TRBJ2-5	.	TRBD2	TGTGCCAGTAGTATACAGCGGGGGCTCCAAGAGACCCAGTACTTC	CASSIQRGLQETQYF
TRBV27	TRBJ2-2	.	TRBD1	TGTGCCAGCAGTTTAGGGACAGGGGGCTTCGGGGAGCTGTTTTTT	CASSLGTGGFGELFF
TRBV11-2	TRBJ2-3	.	.	TGTGCCAGCAGCCAGACAGTAAGCACAGATACGCAGTATTTT	CASSQTVSTDTQYF
TRBV27	TRBJ1-1	.	.	TGTGCCAGCAGTTCTAAAAAGAACACTGAAGCTTTCTTT	CASSSKKNTEAFF
TRBV21-1	TRBJ2-7	once	.	TGTGCCAGCAGCACCCGGGACAGGGGGGCCTACGAGCAGTACTTC	CASSTRDRGAYEQYF
TRBV6-5	TRBJ1-5	once	.	TGTGCCAGCAGTTACCAGCGGGGCAATCAGCCCCAGCATTTT	CASSYQRGNQPQHF
TRBV6-5	TRBJ2-1	.	TRBD1	TGTGCCAGCTGTACAGGGGGTAACAATGAGCAGTTCTTC	CASCTGGNNEQFF
TRBV9	TRBJ1-6	.	.	TGTGCCTCCGGGAGGGACAATTCACCCCTCCACTTT	CASGRDNSPLHF
TRBV6-1	TRBJ1-5	.	.	TGTGCCAGCAGTGAAGCCCCCAGGGGAGTTGAGCCCCAGCATTTT	CASSEAPRGVEPQHF
TRBV16	TRBJ1-2	.	.	TGTGCCAGCAGACATGACGAGGACTATGGCTACACCTTC	CASRHDEDYGYTF
TRBV5-4	TRBJ2-7	.	TRBD1	TGTGCCAGCAGCTTGTACAGGGGGTCGAACGAGCAGTACTTC	CASSLYRGSNEQYF
TRBV7-8	TRBJ2-5	.	TRBD2	TGTGCCAGCAGCTTAGTGTTAGCGGGGGTCCAAGAGACCCAGTACTTC	CASSLVLAGVQETQYF
TRBV4-3	TRBJ2-1	.	TRBD1	TGCGCCAGCAGCCAAGAGGGACAGTCCAATGAGCAGTTCTTC	CASSQEGQSNEQFF
TRBV5-1	TRBJ2-3	.	.	TGCGCCAGCAGCTTTGGGCGGGGCGGGACAGATACGCAGTATTTT	CASSFGRGGTDTQYF
TRBV6-5	TRBJ2-5	.	TRBD1	TGTGCCAGCCGGACAGGGGGCCGAGAGACCCAGTACTTC	CASRTGGRETQYF
TRBV6-1	TRBJ2-3	.	TRBD2	TGTGCCAGCAGTGAAGGACTAGCGGGGGTCACAGATACGCAGTATTTT	CASSEGLAGVTDTQYF
TRBV19	TRBJ2-1	.	.	TGTGCCAGTACTTTTCCAGGGTTAGGCAATGAGCAGTTCTTC	CASTFPGLGNEQFF
TRBV7-9	TRBJ2-3	few	TRBD1	TGTGCCAGCAGCTTCAGCCAGGGGGCGGGATTCCAATTTCAGTATTTT	CASSFSQGAGFQFQYF
TRBV6-4	TRBJ1-3	.	.	TGTGCCAGCAGTGTTCAGTACAGGGAGCCTGGAAACACCATATATTTT	CASSVQYREPGNTIYF
TRBV10-2	TRBJ2-3	.	TRBD2	TGCGCCAGCATCTCACTACAGGGCGGGGGGGCGGCGCAGTATTTT	CASISLQGGGAAQYF
TRBV7-2	TRBJ2-2	.	TRBD2	TGTGCCAGCAGCCCGGTAGCGGGGGCTAACACCGGGGAGCTGTTTTTT	CASSPVAGANTGELFF
TRBV7-2	TRBJ2-5	.	.	TGTGCCAGCAGCTTAGCGCTGACAGGGAGGCAAGAGACCCAGTACTTC	CASSLALTGRQETQYF
TRBV13	TRBJ2-5	.	.	TGTGCCAGCAGCTTCCAGGGAGAGACCCAGTACTTC	CASSFQGETQYF
TRBV19	TRBJ2-1	.	TRBD1	TGTGCCAGCCGCGGACAGGGGATCAATGAGCAGTTCTTC	CASRGQGINEQFF
TRBV7-2	TRBJ1-1	.	.	TGTGCCAGCAGCATCGGGGTCGGACGGATGAACACTGAAGCTTTCTTT	CASSIGVGRMNTEAFF
TRBV5-1	TRBJ2-2	.	TRBD2	TGCGCCAGCAGCGCATGGACTAGTCTTGTAGCCGGGGAGCTGTTTTTT	CASSAWTSLVAGELFF
TRBV6-4	TRBJ2-2	many	TRBD1	TGTGCCAGCAGTGACTCAGGACAGGGTTCCGGGGAGCTGTTTTTT	CASSDSGQGSGELFF
TRBV18	TRBJ2-2	.	.	TGTGCCAGCTCACCACGGGAGCTCAGGTCGAACACCGGGGAGCTGTTTTTT	CASSPRELRSNTGELFF
TRBV5-4	TRBJ1-5	.	.	TGTGCCAGCAGCATGACAGGTGGGCGCAATCAGCCCCAGCATTTT	CASSMTGGRNQPQHF
TRBV5-6	TRBJ1-1	once	TRBD1	TGTGCCAGCAGCCCCCCGGGACAGGGGGACACTGAAGCTTTCTTT	CASSPPGQGDTEAFF
TRBV7-8	TRBJ1-2	.	TRBD1	TGTGCCAGCAGCTTAGACCCGGGACAGGGCGGCTCTAACTATGGCTACACCTTC	CASSLDPGQGGSNYGYTF
TRBV19	TRBJ1-5	.	.	TGTGCCAGTAGTCCCGGGCGAGGGACAAATCAGCCCCAGCATTTT	CASSPGRGTNQPQHF
TRBV28	TRBJ1-2	.	TRBD1	TGTGCCAGCAGTTTCCAGGGGGCGCAGGCTGGCTACACCTTC	CASSFQGAQAGYTF
TRBV7-3	TRBJ2-2	.	TRBD2	TGTGCCAGCAGCCTCGGACTAGCGGGGGGAAGTGCCGGGGAGCTGTTTTTT	CASSLGLAGGSAGELFF
TRBV9	TRBJ2-1	few	TRBD2	TGTGCCAGCAGCGGAGGGACTAGCGGGGAGAATGAGCAGTTCTTC	CASSGGTSGENEQFF
TRBV7-8	TRBJ1-3	.	TRBD1	TGTGCCAGCAGCCCCCGAACGACAGGGTGGTCTGGAAACACCATATATTTT	CASSPRTTGWSGNTIYF
TRBV7-9	TRBJ2-3	.	TRBD2	TGTGCCAGCAGCGCCCGGAGCGGGGGGGGGACAGATACGCAGTATTTT	CASSARSGGGTDTQYF
TRBV2	TRBJ2-3	.	.	TGTGCCAGCAGTCCCAGGGGAAGCGCAGATACGCAGTATTTT	CASSPRGSADTQYF
TRBV2	TRBJ2-5	.	.	TGTGCCAGCAGTCAACAGGGTGAGGAGACCCAGTACTTC	CASSQQGEETQYF
TRBV19	TRBJ2-3	.	TRBD1	TGTGCCAGTAGCACGTCAGGGGGCGTCCAAGATACGCAGTATTTT	CASSTSGGVQDTQYF
TRBV7-9	TRBJ1-2	.	.	TGTGCCAGCACCGGGGGGCCAGCTAACTATGGCTACACCTTC	CASTGGPANYGYTF
TRBV29-1	TRBJ2-3	.	TRBD1	TGCAGCGTCTCCCCGGGACAGACCACAGATACGCAGTATTTT	CSVSPGQTTDTQYF
TRBV6-5	TRBJ2-3	once	TRBD2	TGTGCCAGCGAAAGGACTAGTGGCGCAGATACGCAGTATTTT	CASERTSGADTQYF
TRBV4-1	TRBJ1-3	.	.	TGCGCCAGCAGCCAAGTCCACAAAAACACCATATATTTT	CASSQVHKNTIYF
TRBV10-3	TRBJ2-4	.	.	TGTGCCATCAGTGAGGGTGCCAGGGCCAAAAACATTCAGTACTTC	CAISEGARAKNIQYF
TRBV7-2	TRBJ1-4	.	.	TGTGCCAGCAGCGTAGCCGGGAGAGGAGTAAAACTGTTTTTT	CASSVAGRGVKLFF
TRBV5-4	TRBJ1-2	many	.	TGTGCCAGCAGCATGGACGGAGCTGTGAACTATGGCTACACCTTC	CASSMDGAVNYGYTF
TRBV11-2	TRBJ1-3	.	.	TGTGCCAGCAGCTTAGGGAAAGGGACAAAGGGCCTTGAAAACACCATATATTTT	CASSLGKGTKGLENTIYF